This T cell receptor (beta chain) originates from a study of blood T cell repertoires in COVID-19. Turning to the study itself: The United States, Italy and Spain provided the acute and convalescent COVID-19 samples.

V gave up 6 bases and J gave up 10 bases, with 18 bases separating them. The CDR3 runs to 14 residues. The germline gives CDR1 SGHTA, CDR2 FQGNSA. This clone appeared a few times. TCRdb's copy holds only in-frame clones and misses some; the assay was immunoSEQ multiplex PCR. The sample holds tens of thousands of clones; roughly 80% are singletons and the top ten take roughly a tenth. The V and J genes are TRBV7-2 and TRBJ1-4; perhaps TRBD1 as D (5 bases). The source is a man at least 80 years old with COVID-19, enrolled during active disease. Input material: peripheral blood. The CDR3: CASRQGPSRGKLFF. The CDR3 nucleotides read TGTGCCAGCAGGCAGGGTCCTTCACGTGGAAAACTGTTTTTT.